This entry concerns a single T cell receptor (beta chain). Its antigen is still unknown. This specimen comes from a study of T-cell memory formation after mild COVID-19. Turning to the study itself: TCR clusters mostly belonged to single donors. Points from the study as a whole: A balance of CD4 and CD8 characterized clones contracting day 15 to 85, whereas later expanders leaned CD4+. Pre-infection memory contained some responding clones, which suggested that cross-reactive memory had joined.

TCRalpha and TCRbeta libraries used 5'RACE with constant-segment primers and UMIs. TCRdb reprocessed the 5' RACE reads via MiXCR and lists one record per CDR3 protein. Here the sample spans hundreds of thousands of distinct CDR3 sequences, approximately 15% being singletons. Germline lookup yields CDR1 LGHDT and CDR2 YNNKEL (reference sequence). The CDR3 contains 14 residues. Trimming cost V 4 bases and J 5 bases, with 12 bases left between them. The V gene is TRBV3-1, the J gene TRBJ1-5; the D is unclear. This clonotype was sampled from a man younger than 35 who had mild COVID-19 (a few samples of this study predate the infection). Cell type and time point are not known. The sequenced material came from PBMCs or a T cell subset sorted from them (not recorded which). The CDR3 loop reads CASSLRGTDQPQHF. In DNA form, the CDR3 reads TGTGCCAGCAGCCTTCGAGGCACTGATCAGCCCCAGCATTTT.